The next 23 T cell receptor beta chains were all read from a single sample in a study of PD-L1 blockade in urothelial cancer (dated by TCRdb to about 2017). The library was built by means of the immunoSEQ multiplex PCR assay. Drawn from immuneACCESS, this table holds only the in-frame rearrangements with V and J called that TCRdb kept. Clones are partly lost; checked studies trace under half to an unresolved V gene and leave the rest unexplained. The sample profile shows approximately 18,000 clones; about 88% of them were found once. The ten largest clones capture approximately 11% of the sample. Per the publication, the time point label means: pretreatment peripheral blood. The specimen comprised PBMCs, sampled around atezolizumab (anti-PD-L1) treatment. Receptors originate from a man between 65 and 85 years old with urothelial cancer.

This clone was detected a few times. The chain recombines TRBV7-2 with TRBJ1-5; D is possibly TRBD1 (5 bases). V lost 5 bases, J lost 5 bases, and 16 bases lay in between. There are 15 residues in the CDR3. CDR1 is SGHTA and CDR2 is FQGNSA in the germline V gene. The CDR3 loop reads CASSLRDYLHQPQHF. The CDR3 nucleotides are TGTGCCAGCAGCCTACGGGACTACCTCCATCAGCCCCAGCATTTT.

The rearrangement joins TRBV5-5 to TRBJ2-5, with 14 positions matching TRBD2. Germline V CDR1 and CDR2: SGHKS, YYEKEE (reference sequence). Trimming took 4 bases from V and 5 from J; bases not matched to a gene: 10. The CDR3 length is 17 residues. In DNA, the CDR3 is TGTGCCAGCAGCAAGGGACTAGCGGGGGCAGGAGGGGAGACCCAGTACTTC. Translated: CASSKGLAGAGGETQYF.

The chain employs TRBV30 and TRBJ2-3; tentatively, D is TRBD2 (7 bases). The CDR3 has 14 amino acids. Per the germline V gene, CDR1 is GTSNPN and CDR2 is SVGIG (reference sequence). V lost 0 bases, J lost 5 bases, and 12 bases lay in between. CDR3 sequence (DNA): TGTGCCTGGAGTGTATTCGGGGGGCGAGATACGCAGTATTTT. Translation: CAWSVFGGRDTQYF.

This clone was recorded only once. V gene TRBV5-4 combines with J gene TRBJ1-6; 7 nucleotides match TRBD1. Trimming cost V 4 bases and J 3 bases; bases outside gene matches: 4. This CDR3 comprises 15 residues. Germline values: CDR1 SGHNT, CDR2 YYREEE (reference sequence). CDR3 residues: CASSGGTVYNSPLHF. DNA for the CDR3: TGTGCCAGCAGCGGGGGGACAGTCTATAATTCACCCCTCCACTTT.

The CDR3 nucleotides are TGTGCCAGCAGCTTGAGGACAGGGGGAGAAGGAGATACGCAGTATTTT. Its protein is CASSLRTGGEGDTQYF. This chain uses TRBV7-6 with TRBJ2-3; 10 bases are shared with TRBD1. This CDR3 region has 16 residues. V was clipped by 3 bases and J by 5 bases; unmatched bases: 8. The germline V gene encodes CDR1 SGHVS and CDR2 FNYEAQ. The full variable domain, its missing parts supplied by reference TRBV7-6 and TRBJ2-3, is GAGVSQSPRYKVTKRGQDVALRCDPISGHVSLYWYRQALGQGPEFLTYFNYEAQQDKSGLPNDRFSAERPEGSISTLTIQRTEQRDSAMYRCASSLRTGGEGDTQYFGPGTRLTVL.

This chain connects TRBV5-6 to TRBJ1-4; 8 bases fit TRBD1. The CDR3 loop spans 18 amino acids. J lost 0 bases, V lost 3 bases, and 10 bases had no gene match. The germline V gene has CDR1 SGHDT and CDR2 YYEEEE. CDR3 sequence reads: CASSSGQVRGTTNEKLFF. Written as DNA, the CDR3 is TGTGCCAGCAGCTCGGGACAGGTCCGGGGAACAACTAATGAAAAACTGTTTTTT.

The rearrangement joins TRBV27 to TRBJ2-5; TRBD1 matches 9 bases. The end of the DNA aligns better with TRBJ2-7, so the J call may be wrong. CDR3 length: 15 residues. CDR1 is MNHEY and CDR2 is SMNVEV in the germline V gene (reference sequence). The CDR3 coding sequence is TGTGCCAGCAGTGTAATCGGACAGGGGCTCCACGAGCAGTACTTC. Encoded protein: CASSVIGQGLHEQYF.

This clone was seen only a few times. The chain recombines TRBV20-1 with TRBJ1-1, with D unresolved. V was clipped by 0 bases and J by 6 bases, with 5 bases between them. CDR1 and CDR2 (germline): DFQATT, SNEGSKA (reference sequence). This CDR3 region has 11 residues. DNA for the CDR3: TGCAGTGCTAGAGATTGGCCTGAAGCTTTCTTT. Amino acid sequence: CSARDWPEAFF.

The rearrangement links TRBV4-2 to TRBJ1-5; D is unresolved. From germline, CDR1 is LGHNA and CDR2 YNFKEQ. Trimming stripped 1 base from V and 6 bases from J, with 13 bases between. This CDR3 has 15 residues. The chain's CDR3 is CASSQALAGSQPQHF. CDR3 DNA: TGTGCCAGCAGCCAAGCGTTAGCGGGAAGTCAGCCCCAGCATTTT.

The chain has TRBV30 and TRBJ1-4; no clear D gene. CDR1 is GTSNPN, CDR2 SVGIG, per germline (reference sequence). With 5 bases removed from V and 0 bases from J, the gap between germline ends came to 16 bases. There are 16 residues in the CDR3. The CDR3 is CAWSPPPGATNEKLFF. CDR3 nucleotide sequence: TGTGCCTGGTCCCCCCCTCCCGGTGCAACTAATGAAAAACTGTTTTTT. The full variable domain, in which reference TRBV30 and TRBJ1-4 provide the parts outside the CDR3, is SQTIHQWPATLVQPVGSPLSLECTVEGTSNPNLYWYRQAAGRGLQLLFYSVGIGQISSEVPQNLSASRPQDRQFILSSKKLLLSDSGFYLCAWSPPPGATNEKLFFGSGTQLSVL.

The chain uses TRBV28 and TRBJ2-1; the D gene is possibly TRBD1 (6 bases). The CDR3 spans 12 residues. The V gene's germline CDR1 is MDHEN and CDR2 SYDVKM. V was shortened by 5 bases and J by 10 bases, with 12 bases between the two germline ends. The CDR3 DNA sequence: TGTGCCAGCAGTCAGGCAGGGGACGAGCAGTTCTTC. It is translated as CASSQAGDEQFF. The full variable domain, in which reference TRBV28 and TRBJ2-1 provide the parts outside the CDR3, is DVKVTQSSRYLVKRTGEKVFLECVQDMDHENMFWYRQDPGLGLRLIYFSYDVKMKEKGDIPEGYSVSREKKERFSLILESASTNQTSMYLCASSQAGDEQFFGPGTRLTVL.

The rearrangement uses TRBV11-3 and TRBJ1-1, with D possibly matching TRBD1 (5 bases). The CDR3 consists of 15 residues. Trimming stripped 1 base from V and 4 bases from J, with 13 bases between. Germline V gives CDR1 SGHNT, CDR2 YENEEA. The CDR3 protein is CASSLAWGGSTEAFF. CDR3 coding DNA: TGTGCCAGCAGCTTAGCTTGGGGCGGATCCACTGAAGCTTTCTTT.

J is TRBJ1-5 and V is TRBV25-1, with D maybe TRBD1 (5 bases). Germline assignment: CDR1 MGHDK and CDR2 SYGVNS. V was trimmed by 2 bases and J by 7 bases, leaving 9 bases between them. The CDR3 length is 13 residues. The DNA of the CDR3 is TGTGCCAGCAGTGAAAGGGGTAACCAGCCCCAGCATTTT. It is translated as CASSERGNQPQHF.

The chain carries TRBV25-1 and TRBJ2-7; TRBD2 agrees at 11 bases. This CDR3 has 15 residues. Germline loops: CDR1 MGHDK, CDR2 SYGVNS. The V and J ends lost 4 bases and 5 bases, in that order; junction bases with no gene match: 7. The CDR3 here is CASSVSGGASDEQYF. The CDR3 nucleotides read TGTGCCAGCAGTGTTAGCGGGGGGGCATCGGACGAGCAGTACTTC.

V usage is TRBV6-6 and J usage is TRBJ1-2; D gene unclear. The CDR3 extends over 13 amino acids. Deletions cut 7 bases from V and 5 bases from J, with 14 bases between. From germline, CDR1 is MNHNY and CDR2 SVGAGI (reference sequence). The CDR3 loop is CASTQSGTYGYTF. DNA of the CDR3: TGTGCCAGCACCCAGTCGGGAACGTATGGCTACACCTTC.

This clone was counted between two and nine times. V usage is TRBV15 and J usage is TRBJ1-1; D gene uncertain. V lost 7 bases to trimming and J lost 2 bases, with 11 bases between them. CDR3 length equals 13 residues. In germline, CDR1 is LNHNV, CDR2 YYDKDF (reference sequence). The CDR3 spells CATTPNHNTEAFF. CDR3 nucleotide sequence: TGTGCCACCACCCCTAACCACAACACTGAAGCTTTCTTT.

The chain joins TRBV10-3 to TRBJ2-7; 7 nucleotides match TRBD2. Germline loops: CDR1 ENHRY, CDR2 SYGVKD. V gave up 5 bases and J gave up 9 bases; unmatched junction bases: 7. The CDR3 covers 12 residues. CDR3 DNA sequence: TGTGCCATCAGTCTCAGCGGGGAGACGCAGTACTTC. It is translated as CAISLSGETQYF.

The chain's CDR3 is CASSQDLGTRITDTQYF. In DNA, the CDR3 is TGTGCCAGCAGCCAAGATCTCGGGACAAGGATCACAGATACGCAGTATTTT. This chain connects TRBV4-2 to TRBJ2-3; D possibly corresponds to TRBD1 (6 bases). In germline, CDR1 is LGHNA, CDR2 YNFKEQ. Trimming stripped 0 bases from V and 2 bases from J, with 15 bases between. The CDR3 runs to 17 residues.

The chain joins TRBV28 to TRBJ2-3; 10 bases are shared with TRBD2. Per the germline V gene, CDR1 is MDHEN and CDR2 is SYDVKM. The CDR3 extends over 16 amino acids. The V gene end was trimmed by 3 bases and the J gene end by 2 bases; junction bases not matched to a gene: 5. The CDR3 nucleotides are TGTGCCAGCAGTTTCCTTAGCGGGGGGTCCACAGATACGCAGTATTTT. Encoded protein: CASSFLSGGSTDTQYF.

J is TRBJ1-2 and V is TRBV30; D is unclear. Germline assignment: CDR1 GTSNPN and CDR2 SVGIG (reference sequence). Trimming removed 4 bases from V and 2 bases from J, with 5 bases in between. The CDR3 contains 11 residues. Here the CDR3 reads CAWTRNYGYTF. In DNA, the CDR3 is TGTGCCTGGACCCGGAACTATGGCTACACCTTC.

This rearrangement joins TRBV5-1 to TRBJ2-2; D may be TRBD1 (5 bases). The CDR3 totals 15 residues. The germline gives CDR1 SGHRS, CDR2 YFSETQ. Trimming stripped 1 base from V and 7 bases from J, with 14 bases between. In DNA, the CDR3 is TGCGCCAGCAGCTTGATATTCAGGGAAGGCGGGGAGCTGTTTTTT. This encodes CASSLIFREGGELFF.

The V call is TRBV2, the J call TRBJ2-5; 8 positions match TRBD1. V shed 2 bases and J 1 base; nucleotides not matched to a gene: 3. The CDR3 covers 15 residues. Germline values: CDR1 SNHLY, CDR2 FYNNEI. The CDR3 loop reads CASSEQGQAQETQYF. CDR3 nucleotides: TGTGCCAGCAGTGAACAGGGACAGGCCCAAGAGACCCAGTACTTC. Full variable domain (remainder filled in from reference TRBV2 and TRBJ2-5): EPEVTQTPSHQVTQMGQEVILRCVPISNHLYFYWYRQILGQKVEFLVSFYNNEISEKSEIFDDQFSVERPDGSNFTLKIRSTKLEDSAMYFCASSEQGQAQETQYFGPGTRLLVL.

The V gene is TRBV6-7, the J gene TRBJ1-1; no clear D gene. TRBV6-7 is an open reading frame whose function is uncertain. This CDR3 has 17 amino acids. Between the trimmed V and J ends, which lost 0 bases and 10 bases, there was a span of 24 bases. The CDR3 DNA sequence: TGTGCCAGCAGTTACTCCCGGGCGGACTTTACTCTTCGTGGAGCTTTCTTT. As protein: CASSYSRADFTLRGAFF.